The clone carrying this T cell receptor beta chain was seen a handful of times. What it binds is not known. The data belong to a study of cytomegalovirus exposure and HLA in healthy donors. Regarding the study as a whole: Listed as cytomegalovirus-associated were 150 or so TCR beta chains. Across donors, presence/absence analyses took sequencing depth to be roughly uniform.

The PCR was carried out with 60 Vbeta primers and 13 Jbeta primers. Generated by immunoSEQ multiplex PCR, the TCRdb table keeps only in-frame clones and is missing some. The sample includes some 120,000 clones, 75% to 90% seen only once; the top ten take approximately 1.8%. The V gene's germline CDR1 is LNHDA and CDR2 SQIVND (reference sequence). The V and J ends lost 3 bases and 11 bases respectively, with 16 bases between them. The CDR3 covers 14 residues. The J gene is TRBJ1-4, the V gene TRBV19, with no clear D. The sequencing sample was made of PBMCs. The TCR originated in a middle-aged man in good health and CMV-seronegative. The CDR3: CASSIIFSVEKLFF. CDR3 DNA sequence: TGTGCCAGTAGTATCATCTTTTCCGTGGAGAAACTGTTTTTT.